This entry is about one T cell receptor (beta chain). The data stem from a study of blood T cell repertoires in COVID-19. Study-wide background: The United States, Italy and Spain supplied acute and convalescent COVID-19 samples. Sample material is recorded as cDNA or gDNA derived from T cells, B-cell-depleted T cells, or PBMCs.

Source study methods: Estimation of nucleated cell counts relied on the amplification of reference gene primers. Profiled with immunoSEQ multiplex PCR; TCRdb holds only in-frame clones, not every one. V, J and clone size were drawn from that table, and D and trimming were deduced from the DNA. Here the sample spans around 85,000 clones, around nine tenths being singletons. This CDR3 comprises 15 residues. The germline V and J ends were trimmed by 3 bases and 2 bases, with 12 bases remaining between them. Germline CDR1 and CDR2: MGHRA and YSYEKL. The chain couples TRBV4-1 to TRBJ2-3; TRBD2 might be the D (6 bases). Sample: peripheral blood. This receptor was taken from a man aged 55 to 69 with acute or convalescent COVID-19. The CDR3 nucleotides read TGCGCCAGCAGCCAGCCCCGGGACTTCACAGATACGCAGTATTTT. Its protein is CASSQPRDFTDTQYF.